The rows below give T cell receptor beta chains drawn from one sample of a study of radiation and T cells in renal cell carcinoma. Libraries were prepared by immunoSEQ multiplex PCR; TCRdb keeps only in-frame clonotypes and omits some of them. Here the sample spans 120,000 or so clones, roughly four fifths being singletons. The starting material was blood, obtained from a patient whose treatment included radiotherapy and nephrectomy. The source is a woman aged 60-75 years with renal cell carcinoma. The conserved cysteine and the conserved F or W are not part of the CDR3 here. The order of the fields is V gene, clone size, CDR3 protein. Size is omitted from some rows. Given values are once, few, many or a class for expanded clones.

TRBV19,once,ASSISRDPAYGYT
TRBV10-3,NA,AIGREIQETQY
TRBV6-6,NA,ASSYATGGGFPLH
TRBV28,NA,ASSLLATKNTGELF
TRBV28,NA,ASSRASYGYT
TRBV21-1,NA,ASSIRGGRFNEKLF
TRBV15,NA,ATSRGQNAEAF
TRBV6-5,few,ASSYATMNTEAF
TRBV7-2,NA,ASSPFGLGTGNTIY
TRBV28,NA,ASAVNQPQH
TRBV5-6,few,ASSLVQTADNEQF
TRBV6-1,NA,ASSEIGRRASGANVLT
TRBV7-2,NA,ASSYRTGGSNEQY
TRBV18,NA,ASSPWGLTESSGNTIY
TRBV9,NA,ASSGSSGSFHNEQF
TRBV9,few,ASSVKEKNTEAF
TRBV19,many,ASAYGDTQY
TRBV6-6,NA,ASSYQVRQFNEQF
TRBV10-3,NA,AISERAGRDTDTQY
TRBV28,few,ASSGNRGRNEQY
TRBV27,NA,ASRHTGISYVNEQF
TRBV19,NA,ASSTEGDGNYGYT